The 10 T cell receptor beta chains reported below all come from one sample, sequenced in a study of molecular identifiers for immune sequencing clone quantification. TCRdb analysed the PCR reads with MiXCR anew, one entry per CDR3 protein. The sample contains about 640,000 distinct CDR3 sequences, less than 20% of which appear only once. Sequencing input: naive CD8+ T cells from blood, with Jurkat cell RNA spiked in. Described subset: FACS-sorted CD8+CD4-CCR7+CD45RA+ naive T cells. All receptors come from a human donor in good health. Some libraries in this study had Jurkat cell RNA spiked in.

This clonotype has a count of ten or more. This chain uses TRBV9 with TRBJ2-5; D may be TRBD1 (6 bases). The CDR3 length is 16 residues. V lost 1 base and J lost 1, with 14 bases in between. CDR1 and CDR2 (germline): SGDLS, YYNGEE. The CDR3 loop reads CASSVWGLESQETQYF. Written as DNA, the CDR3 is TGTGCCAGCAGCGTATGGGGGCTAGAAAGCCAAGAGACCCAGTACTTC.

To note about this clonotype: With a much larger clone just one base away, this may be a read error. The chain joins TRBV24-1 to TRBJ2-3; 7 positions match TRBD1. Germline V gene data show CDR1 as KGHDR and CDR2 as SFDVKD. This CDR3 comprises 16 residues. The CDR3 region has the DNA TGTGCCTCCAGTGACGCAAGGGACAGTAGCACAGATACGCAGTATTTT. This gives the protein CASSDARDSSTDTQYF.

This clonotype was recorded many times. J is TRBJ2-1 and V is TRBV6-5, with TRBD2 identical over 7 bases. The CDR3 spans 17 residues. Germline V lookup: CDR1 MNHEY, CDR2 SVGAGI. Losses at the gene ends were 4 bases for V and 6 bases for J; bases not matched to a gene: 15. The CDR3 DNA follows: TGTGCCAGCAGTTCGGGGCCGGAGGGAGGGAGCTCCAATGAGCAGTTCTTC. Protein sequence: CASSSGPEGGSSNEQFF.

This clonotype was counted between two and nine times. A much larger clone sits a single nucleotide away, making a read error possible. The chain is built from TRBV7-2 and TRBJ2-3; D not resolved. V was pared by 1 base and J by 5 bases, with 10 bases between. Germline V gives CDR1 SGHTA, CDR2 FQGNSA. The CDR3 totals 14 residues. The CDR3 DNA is TGTGCCAGCAGCTTAGAATTTGACATAGATACGCAGTATTTT. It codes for CASSLEFDIDTQYF.

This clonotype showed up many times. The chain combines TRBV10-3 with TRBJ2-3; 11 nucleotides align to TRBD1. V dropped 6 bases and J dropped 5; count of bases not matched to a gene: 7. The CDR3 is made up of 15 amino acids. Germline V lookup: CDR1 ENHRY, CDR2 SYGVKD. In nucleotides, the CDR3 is TGTGCCATCAGCGGACAGGGGGCGTCCGGAGATACGCAGTATTTT. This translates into CAISGQGASGDTQYF.

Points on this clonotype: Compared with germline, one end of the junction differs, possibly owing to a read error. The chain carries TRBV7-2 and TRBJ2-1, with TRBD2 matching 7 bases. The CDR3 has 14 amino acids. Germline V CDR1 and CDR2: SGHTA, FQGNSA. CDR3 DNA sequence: TGTGCCAGCAGCTTAGGCGGGGACTACAATGAGCAGTTATTC. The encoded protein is CASSLGGDYNEQLF.

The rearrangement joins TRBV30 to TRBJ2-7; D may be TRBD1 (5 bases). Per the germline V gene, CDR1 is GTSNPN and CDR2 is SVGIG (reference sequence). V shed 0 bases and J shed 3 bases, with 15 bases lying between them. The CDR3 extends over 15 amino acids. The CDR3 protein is CAWSVHAGIGYEQYF. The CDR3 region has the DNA TGTGCCTGGAGTGTACATGCAGGGATAGGCTACGAGCAGTACTTC.

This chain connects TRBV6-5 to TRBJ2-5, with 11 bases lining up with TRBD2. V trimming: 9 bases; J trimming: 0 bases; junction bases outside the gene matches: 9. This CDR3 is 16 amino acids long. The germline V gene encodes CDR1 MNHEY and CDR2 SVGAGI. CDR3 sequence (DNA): TGTGCCAGTGCGGATAGACTAGCGGGGTACCAAGAGACCCAGTACTTC. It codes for CASADRLAGYQETQYF.

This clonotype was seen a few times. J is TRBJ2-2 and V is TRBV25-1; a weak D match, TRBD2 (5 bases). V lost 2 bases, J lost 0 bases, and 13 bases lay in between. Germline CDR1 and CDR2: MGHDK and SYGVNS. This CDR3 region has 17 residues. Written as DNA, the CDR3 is TGTGCCAGCAGTGAAATGTCGGGAATAGCGAACACCGGGGAGCTGTTTTTT. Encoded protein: CASSEMSGIANTGELFF.

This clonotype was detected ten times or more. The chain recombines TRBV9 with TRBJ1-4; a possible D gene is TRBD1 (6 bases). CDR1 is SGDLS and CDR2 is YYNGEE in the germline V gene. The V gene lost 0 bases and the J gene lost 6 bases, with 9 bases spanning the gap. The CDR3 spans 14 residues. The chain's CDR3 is CASSVAGADEKLFF. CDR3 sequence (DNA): TGTGCCAGCAGCGTAGCGGGGGCTGATGAAAAACTGTTTTTT. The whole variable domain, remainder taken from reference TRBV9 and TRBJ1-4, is DSGVTQTPKHLITATGQRVTLRCSPRSGDLSVYWYQQSLDQGLQFLIQYYNGEERAKGNILERFSAQQFPDLHSELNLSSLELGDSALYFCASSVAGADEKLFFGSGTQLSVL.